A single sample gave rise to the 10 T cell receptor beta chains below, sequenced in a study of identical twins. TCRdb recomputed calls from the 5' RACE reads with MiXCR, one row per CDR3 protein. The data contain approximately 590,000 distinct CDR3 sequences, just under 10% of them singletons. The same data also went into a second study, on yellow fever vaccine responses in identical twins.

Sequencing was carried out using PBMCs. Receptors were obtained from a woman between 18 and 29 years old in good health.

This clonotype was counted many times. The V and J genes are TRBV12-3 or TRBV12-4 and TRBJ2-2, with D perhaps assigned TRBD1 or TRBD2 (5 bases each). The V end was cut by 3 bases, the J end by 3 bases, with 11 bases between. The CDR3 length is 15 residues. The CDR3 region has the DNA TGTGCCAGCAGTTTTCGGGGCCCTCACACCGGGGAGCTGTTTTTT. It translates to CASSFRGPHTGELFF.

The CDR3 loop reads CSVGRLGNGYTF. DNA for the CDR3: TGCAGCGTTGGTCGATTGGGTAATGGCTACACCTTC. V is TRBV29-1 and J is TRBJ1-2, with unresolved D. CDR3 length: 12 residues. V was trimmed by 4 bases and J by 6 bases, leaving 12 bases between them. Germline CDR1 SQVTM, CDR2 ANQGSEA.

There are a few counts of this clonotype. The J gene is TRBJ2-5, the V gene TRBV30; D ambiguous. Germline lookup yields CDR1 GTSNPN and CDR2 SVGIG (reference sequence). With 2 bases removed from V and 5 bases from J, the gap between germline ends came to 15 bases. The CDR3 covers 14 residues. The CDR3 region is CAWSRGPTAETQYF. The CDR3 nucleotides read TGTGCCTGGAGTAGAGGACCGACGGCGGAGACCCAGTACTTC. Together with reference TRBV30 and TRBJ2-5, the CDR3 gives the full variable domain: SQTIHQWPATLVQPVGSPLSLECTVEGTSNPNLYWYRQAAGRGLQLLFYSVGIGQISSEVPQNLSASRPQDRQFILSSKKLLLSDSGFYLCAWSRGPTAETQYFGPGTRLLVL.

In this sample, this clonotype turned up many times. The chain is built from TRBV7-9 and TRBJ2-7; D not resolved. Per germline, CDR1 SEHNR and CDR2 FQNEAQ (reference sequence). CDR3 size: 12 residues. V shed 5 bases and J shed 5 bases, with 10 bases lying between them. The CDR3 nucleotides are TGTGCCAGCAGCACAACTTATGACGAGCAGTACTTC. Residues: CASSTTYDEQYF.

This clonotype was detected ten times or more. This chain links TRBV7-2 with TRBJ2-7; D is undetermined. In germline, CDR1 is SGHTA, CDR2 FQGNSA. The germline V and J ends were trimmed by 5 bases and 6 bases, with 11 bases remaining between them. The CDR3 runs to 12 residues. The CDR3 region is CASSLYYREQYF. CDR3 sequence (DNA): TGTGCCAGCAGCCTCTATTATCGCGAGCAGTACTTC.

This clonotype was counted a few times. The rearrangement uses TRBV29-1 and TRBJ1-1, with TRBD1 as a possible D gene (6 bases). V lost 7 bases and J 2 bases, leaving 20 bases between the germline ends. Germline CDR1 SQVTM, CDR2 ANQGSEA. The CDR3 spans 15 residues. The DNA of the CDR3 is TGCAGCGCGAATCAACCGGGACACCAAAACACTGAAGCTTTCTTT. It translates to CSANQPGHQNTEAFF.

The rearrangement links TRBV25-1 to TRBJ2-3; a weak D match, TRBD2 (7 bases). The CDR3 spans 16 residues. Germline V gene data show CDR1 as MGHDK and CDR2 as SYGVNS. V lost 4 bases and J 4 bases, leaving 18 bases between the germline ends. In DNA, the CDR3 is TGTGCCAGCAGTGGTGGCGGCGGGGGCCCCGCAGATACGCAGTATTTT. This sequence encodes CASSGGGGGPADTQYF.

This chain uses TRBV19 with TRBJ1-1; 7 bases line up with TRBD1. V lost 3 bases, J lost 10 bases, and 17 bases stayed unmatched. This CDR3 has 16 residues. Per the germline V gene, CDR1 is LNHDA and CDR2 is SQIVND (reference sequence). CDR3 nucleotide sequence: TGTGCCAGTAGTATCCCTAGCAGGGGGGATGGAATCGGAGCTTTCTTT. This translates into CASSIPSRGDGIGAFF.

This clonotype appeared a few times. The rearrangement joins TRBV10-1 to TRBJ1-6, with D unclear. CDR3 length equals 14 residues. Per germline, CDR1 WNHNN and CDR2 SYGVQD (reference sequence). Trimming took 2 bases from V and 6 from J, leaving 8 bases between them. DNA for the CDR3: TGCGCCAGCAGTGAGCCCGAGGGTAATTCACCCCTCCACTTT. Amino acid sequence: CASSEPEGNSPLHF.

The chain recombines TRBV11-2 with TRBJ2-5, with D perhaps TRBD1 or TRBD2 (5 bases each). V lost 1 base to trimming and J lost 7 bases, with 16 bases between them. Looked up from germline, CDR1 is SGHAT and CDR2 is FQNNGV. The CDR3 runs 15 residues. The CDR3, as DNA: TGTGCCAGCAGCTTAGTCGGGCAGGGAGAGGGGACCCAGTACTTC. It translates to CASSLVGQGEGTQYF.